The sequence of this TCR beta chain was determined in a study of shared clonotypes between healthy human individuals. The wider study: The people who gave samples were a couple of women and three men aged 18 to 49.

Healthy HIV-negative adults with no recent acute infections or vaccinations were recruited as donors. At deep level, the assay was performed. Profiling relied on immunoSEQ multiplex PCR, and the TCRdb table lists in-frame clones only, not all of them. The sample includes some 2 million clones, 95% of them seen just once. Whole-study findings and limits: Roughly 4.6% of naive CD4 clonotypes were common to a handful of donors.

The CDR3 consists of 13 residues. Trimming took off 6 bases at V and 1 base at J, with 9 bases between the two ends. CDR1 and CDR2 (germline): MNHEY, SVGAGI. On this clone itself: Its antigen remains unidentified.

What was sequenced was naive CD4+ T cells sorted from blood. Subset: CD45RA+ positively selected. This TCR was sampled from a man between 18 and 29 years old in good health. This chain joins TRBV6-5 and TRBJ1-1; D call uncertain. The CDR3 here is CASSGRGNTEAFF. CDR3 sequence (DNA): TGTGCCAGCAGCGGGCGGGGGAACACTGAAGCTTTCTTT.